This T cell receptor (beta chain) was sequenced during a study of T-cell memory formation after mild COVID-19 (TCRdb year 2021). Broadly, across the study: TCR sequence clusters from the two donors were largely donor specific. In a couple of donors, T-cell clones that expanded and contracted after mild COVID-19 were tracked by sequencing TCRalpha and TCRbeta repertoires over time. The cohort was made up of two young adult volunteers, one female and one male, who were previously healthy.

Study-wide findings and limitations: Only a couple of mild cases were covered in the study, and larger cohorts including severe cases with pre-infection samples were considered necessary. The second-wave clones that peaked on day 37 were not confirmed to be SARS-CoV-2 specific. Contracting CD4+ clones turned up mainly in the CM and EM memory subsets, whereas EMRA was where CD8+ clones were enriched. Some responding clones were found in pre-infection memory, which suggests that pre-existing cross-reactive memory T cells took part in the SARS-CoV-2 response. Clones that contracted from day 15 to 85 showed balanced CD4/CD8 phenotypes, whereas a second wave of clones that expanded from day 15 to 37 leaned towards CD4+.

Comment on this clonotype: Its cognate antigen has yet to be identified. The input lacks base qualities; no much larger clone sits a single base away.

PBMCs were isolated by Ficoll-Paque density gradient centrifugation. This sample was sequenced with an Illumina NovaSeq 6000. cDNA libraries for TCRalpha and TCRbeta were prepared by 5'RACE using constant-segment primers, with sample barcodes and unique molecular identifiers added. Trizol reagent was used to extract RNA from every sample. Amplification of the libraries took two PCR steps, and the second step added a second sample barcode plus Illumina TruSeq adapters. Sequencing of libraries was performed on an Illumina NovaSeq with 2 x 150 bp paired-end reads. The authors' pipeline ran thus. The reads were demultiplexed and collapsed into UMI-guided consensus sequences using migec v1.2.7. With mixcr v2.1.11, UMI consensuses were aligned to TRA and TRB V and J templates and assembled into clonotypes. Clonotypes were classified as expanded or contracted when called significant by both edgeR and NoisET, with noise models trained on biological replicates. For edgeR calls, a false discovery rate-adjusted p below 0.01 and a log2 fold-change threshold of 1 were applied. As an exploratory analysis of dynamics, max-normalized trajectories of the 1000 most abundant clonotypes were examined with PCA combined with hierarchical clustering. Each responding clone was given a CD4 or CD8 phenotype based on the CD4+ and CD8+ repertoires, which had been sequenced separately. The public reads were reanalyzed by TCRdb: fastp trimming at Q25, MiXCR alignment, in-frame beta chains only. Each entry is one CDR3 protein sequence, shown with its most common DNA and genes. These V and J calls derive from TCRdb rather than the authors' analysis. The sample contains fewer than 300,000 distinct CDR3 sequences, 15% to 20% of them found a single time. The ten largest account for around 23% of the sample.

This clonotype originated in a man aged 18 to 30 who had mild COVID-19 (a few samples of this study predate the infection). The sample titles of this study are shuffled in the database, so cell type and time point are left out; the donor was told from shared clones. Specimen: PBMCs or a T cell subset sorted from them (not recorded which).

The CDR3 corresponds to CAISRVEDEQFF. At the DNA level, the sequence is TGTGCCATCAGCAGAGTTGAGGATGAGCAGTTCTTC. The chain is made from TRBV10-3 and TRBJ2-1, with the D gene call left open. The CDR3 spans 12 residues, from the cysteine through the phenylalanine. The read is trimmed to its CDR3 DNA, 36 bases read in frame from base 1. V drops 6 bases and J drops 8 bases, leaving 11 bases in between. CDR1 and CDR2 (ENHRY, SYGVKD) derive from the germline V gene.